Below, 9 T cell receptor beta chains from the same sample are listed, as sequenced in a study of blood T cell repertoires in COVID-19. Sequencing used immunoSEQ multiplex PCR; TCRdb keeps in-frame clones, though not all of them. The table includes around 100,000 clones, more than 75% detected once. Sequenced sample: peripheral blood. The source is a human donor in a cohort sampled during active COVID-19.

This chain joins TRBV5-1 and TRBJ2-3; the D is unclear. V shed 0 bases and J shed 1 base, with 6 bases lying between them. There are 14 residues in the CDR3. Germline loops: CDR1 SGHRS, CDR2 YFSETQ. The chain's CDR3 is CASSLGAGTDTQYF. As DNA, the CDR3 is TGCGCCAGCAGCTTGGGGGCTGGCACAGATACGCAGTATTTT.

V usage is TRBV15 and J usage is TRBJ1-6; possibly TRBD1 for D (5 bases). CDR1 is LNHNV and CDR2 is YYDKDF in the germline V gene (reference sequence). This CDR3 has 12 amino acids. V shed 8 bases and J shed 5 bases, with 7 bases lying between them. CDR3 sequence reads: CATQQDNSPLHF. In DNA, the CDR3 is TGTGCCACCCAACAGGATAATTCACCCCTCCACTTT.

Here the CDR3 reads CASSPYRDSTPGANVLTF. DNA of the CDR3: TGCGCCAGCAGCCCTTACCGGGACTCCACCCCGGGGGCCAACGTCCTGACTTTC. This chain connects TRBV4-3 to TRBJ2-6, with D tentatively TRBD2 (6 bases). The germline V gene has CDR1 LGHNA and CDR2 YSLEER. The V end was cut by 4 bases, the J end by 4 bases, with 20 bases between. The CDR3 consists of 18 residues.

The chain is built from TRBV4-1 and TRBJ2-1; D remains unclear. Per germline, CDR1 MGHRA and CDR2 YSYEKL. V dropped 1 base and J dropped 1 base, with 14 bases sitting between them. CDR3 length: 17 residues. CDR3 sequence reads: CASSQGDSGLSYNEQFF. DNA of the CDR3: TGCGCCAGCAGCCAAGGCGACTCCGGCCTATCCTACAATGAGCAGTTCTTC.

V and J are TRBV4-2 and TRBJ2-6; a weak D match, TRBD1 (6 bases). Germline-derived CDR1 and CDR2 are LGHNA and YNFKEQ. The CDR3 consists of 16 residues. V lost 3 bases to trimming and J lost 4 bases, with 13 bases between them. CDR3 amino acids: CASSQAGVSGANVLTF. The CDR3 bases are TGTGCCAGCAGCCAGGCAGGGGTTTCCGGGGCCAACGTCCTGACTTTC.

Only one count was recorded for this clone. This chain uses TRBV28 with TRBJ2-3; D remains ambiguous. Trimming stripped 2 bases from V and 10 bases from J, with 10 bases between. Germline V gene sequence: CDR1 MDHEN, CDR2 SYDVKM. The CDR3 loop spans 12 amino acids. CDR3 amino acids: CASSLISGPQYF. For the CDR3, the DNA is TGTGCCAGCAGTTTAATTTCGGGTCCGCAGTATTTT.

The V call is TRBV5-1, the J call TRBJ2-7, with D hard to call. V gave up 0 bases and J gave up 7 bases, with 11 bases separating them. Germline loops: CDR1 SGHRS, CDR2 YFSETQ. The CDR3 has 13 residues. The DNA of the CDR3 is TGCGCCAGCAGCTTGGCACCGGGTAGGGAGCAGTACTTC. It codes for CASSLAPGREQYF.

V and J are TRBV5-1 and TRBJ2-7; 10 bases are a match to TRBD2. The ends lost 4 bases at V and 6 bases at J; junction bases unmatched: 4. Germline V gene data show CDR1 as SGHRS and CDR2 as YFSETQ. This CDR3 contains 13 residues. As DNA, the CDR3 is TGCGCCAGCAGCGCCCGACTAGCGGGCGAGCAGTACTTC. Residues: CASSARLAGEQYF.

This chain links TRBV10-3 with TRBJ2-5, with a possible D match to TRBD2 (5 bases). CDR3 length: 14 amino acids. V lost 3 bases and J lost 3, with 11 bases in between. Germline lookup yields CDR1 ENHRY and CDR2 SYGVKD. The CDR3 DNA sequence: TGTGCCATCAGTGAACCTAGCACCAAAGAGACCCAGTACTTC. The encoded protein is CAISEPSTKETQYF.